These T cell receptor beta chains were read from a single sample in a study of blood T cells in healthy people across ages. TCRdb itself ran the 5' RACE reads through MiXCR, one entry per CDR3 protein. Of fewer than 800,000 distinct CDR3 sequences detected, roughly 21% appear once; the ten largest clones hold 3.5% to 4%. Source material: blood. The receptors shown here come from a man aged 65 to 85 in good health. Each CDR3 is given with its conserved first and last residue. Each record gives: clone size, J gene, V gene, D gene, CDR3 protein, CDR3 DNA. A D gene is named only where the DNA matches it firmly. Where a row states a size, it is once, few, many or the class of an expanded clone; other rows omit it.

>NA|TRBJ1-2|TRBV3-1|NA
CASSQGAGDGYTF
TGTGCCAGCAGCCAGGGGGCCGGCGATGGCTACACCTTC
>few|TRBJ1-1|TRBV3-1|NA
CASSQDPGSTEAFF
TGTGCCAGCAGCCAAGATCCAGGGAGTACTGAAGCTTTCTTT
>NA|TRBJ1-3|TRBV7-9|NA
CASSSGMAGNTIYF
TGTGCCAGCAGCTCAGGGATGGCTGGAAACACCATATATTTT
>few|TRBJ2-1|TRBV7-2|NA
CASSLSSTGTDNEQFF
TGTGCCAGCAGCTTATCTTCTACAGGGACGGACAATGAGCAGTTCTTC
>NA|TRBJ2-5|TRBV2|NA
CASSTRLEETQYF
TGTGCCAGCAGTACGCGACTAGAGGAGACCCAGTACTTC
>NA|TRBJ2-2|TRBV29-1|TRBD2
CSVLLAGDNTGALFF
TGCAGCGTCCTACTAGCGGGTGATAACACCGGGGCGCTGTTTTTT
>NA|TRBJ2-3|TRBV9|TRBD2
CASSPSGSVSDTQYF
TGTGCCAGCAGCCCTAGCGGGAGTGTTTCAGATACGCAGTATTTT
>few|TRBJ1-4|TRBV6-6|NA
CASRMTERNEKLFF
TGTGCCAGCAGGATGACAGAAAGAAATGAAAAACTGTTTTTT
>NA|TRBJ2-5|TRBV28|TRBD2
CASSTLAGGQETQYF
TGTGCCAGCAGTACTCTAGCGGGAGGGCAAGAGACCCAGTACTTC
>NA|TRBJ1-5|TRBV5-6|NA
CASSLGGAGNQPQHF
TGTGCCAGCAGCTTGGGAGGGGCTGGCAATCAGCCCCAGCATTTT
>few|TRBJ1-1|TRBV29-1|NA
CSVEDLVGDAFF
TGCAGCGTTGAAGATCTAGTAGGGGACGCTTTCTTT
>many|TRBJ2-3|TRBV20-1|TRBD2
CSARPLRASGIADTQYF
TGCAGTGCTAGACCACTCCGAGCTAGCGGGATAGCAGATACGCAGTATTTT
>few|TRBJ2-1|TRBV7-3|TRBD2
CASSLLAGSEQFF
TGTGCCAGCAGCCTCCTAGCGGGATCGGAGCAGTTCTTC
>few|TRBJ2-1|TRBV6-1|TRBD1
CASRPLRDSYNEQFF
TGTGCCAGCCGCCCCCTTAGGGACAGCTACAATGAGCAGTTCTTC
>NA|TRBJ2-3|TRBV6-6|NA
CASRPQGTDTQYF
TGTGCCAGCAGGCCACAGGGTACAGATACGCAGTATTTT
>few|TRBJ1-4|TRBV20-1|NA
CTLLGNNEKLFF
TGCACCTTGCTAGGGAATAATGAAAAACTGTTTTTT
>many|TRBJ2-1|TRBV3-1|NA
CASSHLGDEQFF
TGTGCCAGCAGCCATTTGGGGGATGAGCAGTTCTTC
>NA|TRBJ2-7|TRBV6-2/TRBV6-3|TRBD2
CASTSGGPYEQYF
TGTGCCAGCACCAGCGGGGGACCCTACGAGCAGTACTTC
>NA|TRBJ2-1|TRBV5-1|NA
CASSFQLATSYNEQFF
TGCGCCAGCAGCTTCCAACTAGCTACCTCCTACAATGAGCAGTTCTTC
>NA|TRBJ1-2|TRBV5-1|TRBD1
CASSSQPQGDGGYTF
TGCGCCAGCAGCTCCCAACCCCAGGGGGATGGTGGCTACACCTTC
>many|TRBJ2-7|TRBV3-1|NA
CASSQDPVGEQYF
TGTGCCAGCAGCCAAGATCCTGTAGGAGAGCAGTACTTC
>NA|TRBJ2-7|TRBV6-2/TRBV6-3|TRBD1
CASGTVYEQYF
TGTGCCAGCGGGACAGTCTACGAGCAGTACTTC
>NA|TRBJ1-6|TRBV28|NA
CASRPTVNSPLHF
TGTGCCAGCAGGCCGACAGTTAATTCACCCCTCCACTTT
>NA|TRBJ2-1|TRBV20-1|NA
CSAREVGSYNEQFF
TGCAGTGCTAGAGAGGTTGGCTCCTACAATGAGCAGTTCTTC
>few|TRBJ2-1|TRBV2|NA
CASSRDLSSYNEQFF
TGTGCCAGCAGTAGAGACCTCAGCTCCTACAATGAGCAGTTCTTC
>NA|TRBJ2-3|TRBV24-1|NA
CATSDAGPTEDTQYF
TGTGCCACCAGTGATGCAGGGCCGACAGAAGATACGCAGTATTTT
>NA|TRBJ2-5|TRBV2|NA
CASSERVGRGVETQYF
TGTGCCAGCAGTGAACGGGTGGGGAGAGGCGTGGAGACCCAGTACTTC
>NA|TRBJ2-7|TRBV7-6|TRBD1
CASSLVSGTGGFSVSYEQYF
TGTGCCAGCAGCTTAGTTTCGGGGACAGGGGGCTTCAGTGTCTCCTACGAGCAGTACTTC